These T cell receptor beta chains were read from a single sample in a study of vaccination effects on CD4 cells after COVID-19. For these receptors, no antigen is known. The method was immunoSEQ multiplex PCR; TCRdb's version includes in-frame clones alone and lacks a portion of them. Among roughly 30,000 clones, around three quarters were seen once, and the ten largest hold around 3.8%. The sequences come from CD4+ T cells from PBMCs cultured without peptide, collected before COVID-19 vaccination. These receptors were taken from a human donor who received a COVID-19 vaccine. The CDR3 runs from the conserved cysteine through the conserved F or W. The D gene is left open where the match is weak. Clone size is given for some rows only: seen once, a few or many times, or a class if the clone is expanded.

TRBD2,TRBV27,16,NA,TRBJ2-7,TGTGCCAGCAGGTTCTCCGGGACTAGCGGTTGGCACGAGCAGTACTTC,CASRFSGTSGWHEQYF
TRBD2,TRBV10-1,18,once,TRBJ2-1,TGCGCCAGCAGTGGCGGGACTAGCGGGCAAAGCTCCTACAATGAGCAGTTCTTC,CASSGGTSGQSSYNEQFF
NA,TRBV7-9,14,few,TRBJ1-2,TGTGCCAGCAGCTTTTCTGTTCCGGGCGAGGGCTACACCTTC,CASSFSVPGEGYTF
NA,TRBV6-5,13,NA,TRBJ2-7,TGTGCCACCAGCAGAGAGTCGGACTACGAGCAGTACTTC,CATSRESDYEQYF
NA,TRBV6-5,14,NA,TRBJ1-5,TGTGCCAGCACACCAGGGGCCCTAGGGCAGCCCCAGCATTTT,CASTPGALGQPQHF
NA,TRBV20-1,11,few,TRBJ1-2,TGCAGTGCTAGTCGCCTTATAGGCTACACCTTC,CSASRLIGYTF
NA,TRBV25-1,18,NA,TRBJ2-2,TGTGCCAGCAGTGGACCTACCGGGACAACCCCCGGCGGCGGGGAGCTGTTTTTT,CASSGPTGTTPGGGELFF
TRBD2,TRBV7-2,15,NA,TRBJ2-7,TGTGCCGTAATAGCGGTCGGACTAGGTGTTAACGAGCAGTACTTC,CAVIAVGLGVNEQYF
TRBD1,TRBV19,15,NA,TRBJ2-7,TGTGCCAGTGCACCGGGACAGGGGGTTTCCTACGAGCAGTACTTC,CASAPGQGVSYEQYF
NA,TRBV24-1,14,NA,TRBJ2-5,TGTGCCACCAGTGATTTGTGGGGCGAAGAGACCCAGTACTTC,CATSDLWGEETQYF
TRBD1,TRBV5-1,15,NA,TRBJ1-5,TGCGCCAGCAGCTTGGGGACAGGGGAGGGTCAGCCCCAGCATTTT,CASSLGTGEGQPQHF
NA,TRBV25-1,12,NA,TRBJ1-1,TGTGCCAGCCGAGGGGTTTACACTGAAGCTTTCTTT,CASRGVYTEAFF
TRBD1,TRBV9,16,NA,TRBJ1-6,TGTGCCAGCAGCGGCTACAGGGGCGACTATAATTCACCCCTCCACTTT,CASSGYRGDYNSPLHF
NA,TRBV2,16,NA,TRBJ2-7,TGTGCCAGCAGCGCAGCTTCGCGACTAATCTCCTACGAGCAGTACTTC,CASSAASRLISYEQYF
NA,TRBV3-1/TRBV3-2,15,NA,TRBJ1-1,TGTGCCAGCAGCCAGCCAATATTTGGGGGAACTGAAGCTTTCTTT,CASSQPIFGGTEAFF
TRBD1,TRBV10-3,15,NA,TRBJ2-7,TGTGCCATCACGCGAACAGGGGGTGGCTCCTACGAGCAGTACTTC,CAITRTGGGSYEQYF
NA,TRBV25-1,15,once,TRBJ1-1,TGTGCCAGCAGTGATGCGGGCGCCACTGACACTGAAGCTTTCTTT,CASSDAGATDTEAFF
TRBD1,TRBV28,17,NA,TRBJ1-3,TGTGCCAGCAGTTCTCCGGGACAGGGCGCTAACCGAAACACCATATATTTT,CASSSPGQGANRNTIYF
TRBD2,TRBV9,16,NA,TRBJ2-3,TGTGCCAGCAGCCTCCAGACTAGCGGGATAGCAGATACGCAGTATTTT,CASSLQTSGIADTQYF
TRBD1,TRBV24-1,15,NA,TRBJ2-3,TGTGCCACCAGTGGTACAGGGGGCGGCACAGATACGCAGTATTTT,CATSGTGGGTDTQYF
NA,TRBV10-3,16,NA,TRBJ1-1,TGTGCCATCAGTGAAAACCCCAGGGTAGGGGGCACTGAAGCTTTCTTT,CAISENPRVGGTEAFF
NA,TRBV9,15,NA,TRBJ1-3,TGTGCCAGCAGCGTGGAGGGGACCTACGGAAACACCATATATTTT,CASSVEGTYGNTIYF
NA,TRBV24-1,11,NA,TRBJ2-7,TGTGCCGTCGACAAGGACTACGAGCAGTACTTC,CAVDKDYEQYF
NA,TRBV18,15,once,TRBJ2-1,TGTGCCAGCTCACTGTCGACTGGCCGGTACAATGAGCAGTTCTTC,CASSLSTGRYNEQFF
TRBD1,TRBV18,14,NA,TRBJ2-7,TGTGCCAGCTCACCGGGACAGGGGAACTACGAGCAGTACTTC,CASSPGQGNYEQYF
NA,TRBV4-1,15,NA,TRBJ1-4,TGCGCCAGCAGCCGCCAACAAGCAACTAATGAAAAACTGTTTTTT,CASSRQQATNEKLFF
NA,TRBV6-5,14,once,TRBJ2-5,TGTGCCAGCACCAGAACAGGGTTCCAAGAGACCCAGTACTTC,CASTRTGFQETQYF
TRBD2,TRBV6-5,14,NA,TRBJ2-5,TGTGCCAGCAGCGGCGGGACTAGCGGCCCTCGACCGTACTTC,CASSGGTSGPRPYF